A single sample gave rise to the 18 T cell receptor beta chains below, sequenced in a study of a mutant IDH1 vaccine in newly diagnosed glioma. Clones were sequenced by immunoSEQ multiplex PCR, and TCRdb holds only the in-frame ones, with some missing. The sample includes some 60,000 clones, about 84% seen only once; the top ten take roughly 3.6%. Sample time point: week 11, during vaccination. Vaccine doses each comprised 300 ug of mutant IDH1 20-mer peptide, with topical imiquimod. For these TCRs, the target antigens are not known. The material sequenced was PBMCs, taken from a glioma patient whose treatment included an IDH1 peptide vaccine. These receptors were taken from a man aged 25-45 years with glioma.

This chain links TRBV7-9 with TRBJ1-5, with D perhaps TRBD1 (5 bases). Per the germline V gene, CDR1 is SEHNR and CDR2 is FQNEAQ (reference sequence). The CDR3 extends over 14 amino acids. Trimming pared 4 bases from V and 3 bases from J, leaving 10 bases between. CDR3 amino acids: CASSSGLFNQPQHF. The CDR3 DNA reads TGTGCCAGCAGCTCGGGACTGTTCAATCAGCCCCAGCATTTT.

In nucleotides, the CDR3 is TGTGCCAGCAGCTTGGGGTCCCATCAGCCCCAGCATTTT. It codes for CASSLGSHQPQHF. V is TRBV5-6 and J is TRBJ1-5; D remains ambiguous. The CDR3 length is 13 residues. Germline V gives CDR1 SGHDT, CDR2 YYEEEE. Trimming left V 0 bases short and J 5 bases short, with 6 bases between. Based on the CDR3 plus reference TRBV5-6 and TRBJ1-5, the full variable domain is DAGVTQSPTHLIKTRGQQVTLRCSPKSGHDTVSWYQQALGQGPQFIFQYYEEEERQRGNFPDRFSGHQFPNYSSELNVNALLLGDSALYLCASSLGSHQPQHFGDGTRLSIL.

A note on this clone: The identical CDR3 is also encoded by other nucleotide sequences in the sample. The CDR3 loop reads CASSLGKNEKLFF. CDR3 DNA sequence: TGTGCCAGCAGCTTAGGCAAGAATGAAAAACTGTTTTTT. The chain recombines TRBV7-7 with TRBJ1-4; D unclear. Germline V gives CDR1 SSHAT, CDR2 FNYEAQ (reference sequence). The ends were cut back, 1 base at V and 5 bases at J, with 5 bases in the middle. The CDR3 length is 13 residues.

V usage is TRBV25-1 and J usage is TRBJ1-1; the D gene is possibly TRBD1 (5 bases). Deletions cut 4 bases from V and 1 base from J, with 13 bases between. This CDR3 is 15 amino acids long. Germline CDR1 is MGHDK and CDR2 is SYGVNS. Written as DNA, the CDR3 is TGTGCCAGCAGTGGACCAGGGTGGGGGAACACTGAAGCTTTCTTT. This sequence encodes CASSGPGWGNTEAFF.

The chain recombines TRBV5-4 with TRBJ1-1, with D possibly TRBD1 on 5 matching bases. This CDR3 is 13 amino acids long. V shed 4 bases and J shed 3 bases, with 10 bases lying between them. Germline V gene data show CDR1 as SGHNT and CDR2 as YYREEE (reference sequence). As DNA, the CDR3 is TGTGCCAGCAGCCCAGGGAGATACACTGAAGCTTTCTTT. This codes for CASSPGRYTEAFF.

This chain joins TRBV13 and TRBJ2-7; D tentatively reads TRBD1 or TRBD2 (5 bases each). Trimming removed 9 bases at V and 4 bases at J, with 16 bases between. The CDR3 runs 13 residues. The V gene's germline CDR1 is PRHDT and CDR2 FYEKMQ (reference sequence). CDR3 DNA sequence: TGTGCCAGTAAGTCGGGGACCGGGTACGAGCAGTACTTC. Encoded protein: CASKSGTGYEQYF.

This sequence joins TRBV28 and TRBJ1-3; TRBD1 aligns across 9 bases. This CDR3 has 14 residues. The germline V gene encodes CDR1 MDHEN and CDR2 SYDVKM. The V gene end was trimmed by 6 bases and the J gene end by 4 bases; junction bases not matched to a gene: 4. In DNA, the CDR3 is TGTGCCAGCAGCTCCGGACAGGGGGGAAACACCATATATTTT. Translating it yields CASSSGQGGNTIYF.

V is TRBV5-8 and J is TRBJ2-2, with D perhaps matching TRBD1 or TRBD2 (5 bases each). Trimming cost V 5 bases and J 3 bases, with 20 bases left between them. The germline V gene has CDR1 SGHTS and CDR2 YDEGEE. The length of the CDR3 is 17 residues. DNA of the CDR3: TGTGCCAGCAGTTCCTTCGGGTCTCTGGGGGACACCGGGGAGCTGTTTTTT. Translation: CASSSFGSLGDTGELFF.

The rearrangement links TRBV21-1 to TRBJ1-2. TRBV21-1 is designated a pseudogene. The CDR3 totals 14 residues. This CDR3 is CASSKRAPNYGYTF. The CDR3 DNA follows: TGTGCCAGCAGCAAAAGGGCACCAAACTATGGCTACACCTTC.

The rearrangement uses TRBV19 and TRBJ1-3; TRBD1 is a possible D gene (6 bases). Trimming took off 5 bases at V and 4 bases at J, with 18 bases between the two ends. Germline loops: CDR1 LNHDA, CDR2 SQIVND (reference sequence). CDR3 size: 16 residues. For the CDR3, the DNA is TGTGCCAGTAGTCTTGACTTAACAGGGAACGGAAACACCATATATTTT. This translates into CASSLDLTGNGNTIYF.

The chain employs TRBV11-2 and TRBJ2-1, with D possibly matching TRBD2 (6 bases). There are 12 residues in the CDR3. In germline, CDR1 is SGHAT, CDR2 FQNNGV. V lost 1 base, J lost 10 bases, and 8 bases lay in between. DNA of the CDR3: TGTGCCAGCAGCTTAGGGGGGAGGGAGCAGTTCTTC. Its protein product is CASSLGGREQFF.

CDR3 region: CSVRGLFYNEQFF. The CDR3 region has the DNA TGCAGCGTTCGCGGACTTTTTTACAATGAGCAGTTCTTC. The chain carries TRBV29-1 and TRBJ2-1, with D possibly being TRBD2 (5 bases). Germline V gene sequence: CDR1 SQVTM, CDR2 ANQGSEA. V shed 5 bases and J shed 4 bases, with 12 bases lying between them. CDR3 length equals 13 residues.

The chain employs TRBV6-1 and TRBJ1-2; D might be TRBD1 (5 bases). Germline assignment: CDR1 MNHNS and CDR2 SASEGT. Trimming removed 4 bases at V and 0 bases at J, with 12 bases between. CDR3 size: 15 residues. The CDR3 protein is CASSGVDRANYGYTF. CDR3 nucleotide sequence: TGTGCCAGCAGTGGTGTAGACAGAGCTAACTATGGCTACACCTTC.

This chain uses TRBV29-1 with TRBJ2-7; 11 bases line up with TRBD1. Germline assignment: CDR1 SQVTM and CDR2 ANQGSEA. CDR3 length: 17 residues. The junction had 10 bases not matched to a gene; V was cut back by 3 bases and J by 0 bases. CDR3 sequence: CSVDGVTGTGGSYEQYF. The DNA of the CDR3 is TGCAGCGTTGACGGTGTAACCGGGACAGGGGGCTCCTACGAGCAGTACTTC.

This chain uses TRBV5-1 with TRBJ1-4; D call uncertain. This CDR3 is built from 16 residues. V shed 0 bases and J shed 8 bases, with 17 bases lying between them. Germline V gene sequence: CDR1 SGHRS, CDR2 YFSETQ. CDR3 amino acids: CASSLALGIAREKLFF. The CDR3, as DNA: TGCGCCAGCAGCTTGGCCTTGGGGATAGCACGGGAAAAACTGTTTTTT.

The chain carries TRBV19 and TRBJ2-2, with 7 bases that match TRBD2. Germline values: CDR1 LNHDA, CDR2 SQIVND (reference sequence). Trimming removed 8 bases from V and 7 bases from J; junction bases left unmatched: 10. The CDR3 spans 14 residues. The CDR3 DNA follows: TGTGCCAGTCAGCGACTAGCATACGGCGGGGAGCTGTTTTTT. This gives the protein CASQRLAYGGELFF.

This chain connects TRBV9 to TRBJ2-5; D is unresolved. The CDR3 has 11 residues. Trimming shortened V by 3 bases and J by 1 base, and 1 base separated the two germline ends. From germline, CDR1 is SGDLS and CDR2 YYNGEE. CDR3 nucleotides: TGTGCCAGCAGCGCCCAAGAGACCCAGTACTTC. This translates into CASSAQETQYF.

This chain uses TRBV4-1 with TRBJ2-5, with 8 bases fitting TRBD2. The germline CDR1 and CDR2 sequences are MGHRA and YSYEKL. V shed 3 bases and J 1 base; nucleotides not matched to a gene: 4. There are 15 residues in the CDR3. CDR3 bases: TGCGCCAGCAGCCAGGACAGCGGGGGCCAAGAGACCCAGTACTTC. Protein sequence: CASSQDSGGQETQYF.